Listed here are 30 T cell receptor beta chains from one sample, sequenced in a study of blood T cell repertoires in COVID-19 (dated by TCRdb to 2019 to 2021). The method was the immunoSEQ multiplex PCR assay. Here the immuneACCESS table is served through TCRdb, limited to in-frame sequences with V and J called. Missing clones are a known gap in these copies; in checked studies unresolved V genes cover under half, and the rest lacks a known reason. Recorded for this sample are 250,000 to 300,000 clones; 91% of them occurred a single time. The top ten clones comprise 1.2% of the sample. Source material: PBMCs or T cells enriched from blood (not recorded which). The receptor source for this set is a human donor in a cohort exposed to, infected with or recovered from COVID-19 (not recorded which). The donor label of this sample is uncertain.

The V call is TRBV7-9, the J call TRBJ1-1; D unresolved. This CDR3 comprises 16 residues. Germline lookup yields CDR1 SEHNR and CDR2 FQNEAQ (reference sequence). Deletions cut 1 base from V and 3 bases from J, with 15 bases between. CDR3 DNA sequence: TGTGCCAGCAGCTTAGTTCGCTCGACTGTGGACACTGAAGCTTTCTTT. It specifies CASSLVRSTVDTEAFF.

The chain links TRBV7-9 to TRBJ2-3; 13 bases match TRBD2. Trimming took 4 bases from V and 6 from J; bases not matched to a gene: 4. This CDR3 spans 15 amino acids. Germline V gene lookup returns CDR1 SEHNR and CDR2 FQNEAQ (reference sequence). The CDR3 here is CASSSLAGGSDTQYF. In nucleotides, the CDR3 is TGTGCCAGCAGCTCACTAGCGGGGGGGTCCGATACGCAGTATTTT.

The V and J genes are TRBV18 and TRBJ2-1, with D maybe TRBD2 (6 bases). Trimming removed 10 bases at V and 6 bases at J, with 16 bases between. Germline V gene sequence: CDR1 KGHSH, CDR2 LQKENI. The CDR3 consists of 13 residues. For the CDR3, the DNA is TGTGCCACCGAAAGGGAGGTAGGCAATGAGCAGTTCTTC. Translation gives CATEREVGNEQFF.

The rearrangement links TRBV29-1 to TRBJ1-3; unclear D gene. Germline-derived CDR1 and CDR2 are SQVTM and ANQGSEA. V shed 4 bases and J shed 3 bases, with 7 bases lying between them. The CDR3 loop spans 12 amino acids. CDR3 DNA sequence: TGCAGCGTTGGGCAAGATGGAAACACCATATATTTT. It is translated as CSVGQDGNTIYF.

As for this clone: The sample holds other DNA sequences that translate to the same CDR3. V usage is TRBV5-4 and J usage is TRBJ1-2; tentatively, D is TRBD1 (6 bases). Trimming pared 0 bases from V and 2 bases from J, leaving 8 bases between. Germline V CDR1 and CDR2: SGHNT, YYREEE (reference sequence). The CDR3 has 14 residues. The CDR3: CASSLDRANYGYTF. CDR3 coding DNA: TGTGCCAGCAGCTTGGACAGGGCGAACTATGGCTACACCTTC.

The rearrangement joins TRBV27 to TRBJ1-6; D might be TRBD1 (5 bases). The CDR3 covers 17 residues. Germline V gene lookup returns CDR1 MNHEY and CDR2 SMNVEV (reference sequence). V lost 3 bases and J lost 7, with 19 bases in between. CDR3 sequence reads: CASSLNTGGKKNSPLHF. The CDR3 DNA is TGTGCCAGCAGTTTGAATACGGGGGGAAAGAAGAATTCACCCCTCCACTTT.

The chain recombines TRBV30 with TRBJ2-7; a possible D gene is TRBD2 (5 bases). The CDR3 has 13 amino acids. From germline, CDR1 is GTSNPN and CDR2 SVGIG (reference sequence). V lost 4 bases and J lost 2, with 12 bases in between. The CDR3 reads CAWNRDLAYEQYF. The CDR3 nucleotides read TGTGCCTGGAATCGGGATTTGGCCTACGAGCAGTACTTC.

The chain couples TRBV4-3 to TRBJ1-2; a possible D gene is TRBD1 (6 bases). The V and J ends lost 4 bases and 6 bases respectively, with 15 bases between them. Germline assignment: CDR1 LGHNA and CDR2 YSLEER. The length of the CDR3 is 14 residues. The CDR3 coding sequence is TGCGCCAGCAGCCTCTACAGGGAACCCCATGGCTACACCTTC. The encoded protein is CASSLYREPHGYTF.

CDR3 sequence reads: CASSPGQYNSPLHF. The CDR3 bases are TGTGCCAGCAGCCCCGGACAGTATAATTCACCCCTCCACTTT. The rearrangement joins TRBV5-5 to TRBJ1-6; the D gene is possibly TRBD1 (6 bases). Germline CDR1 is SGHKS and CDR2 is YYEKEE (reference sequence). V shed 4 bases and J shed 4 bases, with 9 bases lying between them. There are 14 residues in the CDR3. Filled out from reference TRBV5-5 and TRBJ1-6, the complete variable domain reads DAGVTQSPTHLIKTRGQQVTLRCSPISGHKSVSWYQQVLGQGPQFIFQYYEKEERGRGNFPDRFSARQFPNYSSELNVNALLLGDSALYLCASSPGQYNSPLHFGNGTRLTVT.

This clone was counted between two and nine times. The V and J genes are TRBV23-1 and TRBJ1-5, with D perhaps matching TRBD1 (5 bases). TRBV23-1 belongs to the ORF category, with a function that is uncertain. This CDR3 has 16 residues. The V end lost 0 bases, the J end lost 2 bases, and 11 bases lay between the germline ends. CDR3 bases: TGCGCCAGCAGTCAATCGGAAGGGGAAGGCAATCAGCCCCAGCATTTT. It translates to CASSQSEGEGNQPQHF.

This chain links TRBV2 with TRBJ1-5; 8 bases agree with TRBD1. With 4 bases clipped from V and 6 bases from J, the junction kept 8 bases outside the gene matches. Per the germline V gene, CDR1 is SNHLY and CDR2 is FYNNEI. CDR3 length equals 15 residues. The CDR3 DNA is TGTGCCAGCAGTGCCGACAGGGGCGGCGGTCAGCCCCAGCATTTT. This encodes CASSADRGGGQPQHF.

The chain couples TRBV6-5 to TRBJ2-7, with 9 bases lining up with TRBD1. Germline V gene data show CDR1 as MNHEY and CDR2 as SVGAGI. Germline trimming cut 6 bases from V and 3 bases from J; bases unmatched to any gene: 6. The CDR3 contains 14 residues. The CDR3 protein is CASRGAGQGYEQYF. CDR3 coding DNA: TGTGCCAGCAGGGGCGCGGGACAGGGCTACGAGCAGTACTTC.

The chain links TRBV7-9 to TRBJ1-4, with 9 bases identical to TRBD1. The germline V gene has CDR1 SEHNR and CDR2 FQNEAQ (reference sequence). The junction had 9 bases not matched to a gene; V was cut back by 5 bases and J by 2 bases. The CDR3 loop spans 17 amino acids. CDR3 protein: CASSDWDRAMTNEKLFF. As DNA, the CDR3 is TGTGCCAGCAGCGACTGGGACAGGGCCATGACTAATGAAAAACTGTTTTTT. The complete variable domain, with remaining parts taken from reference TRBV7-9 and TRBJ1-4, reads DTGVSQNPRHKITKRGQNVTFRCDPISEHNRLYWYRQTLGQGPEFLTYFQNEAQLEKSRLLSDRFSAERPKGSFSTLEIQRTEQGDSAMYLCASSDWDRAMTNEKLFFGSGTQLSVL.

The J gene is TRBJ2-1, the V gene TRBV2; 8 positions match TRBD1. Germline CDR1 reads SNHLY; CDR2 reads FYNNEI. The junction had 3 bases not matched to a gene; V was cut back by 6 bases and J by 2 bases. The CDR3 consists of 14 residues. In DNA, the CDR3 is TGTGCCAGCAGGGCAGGGGGCGCCTACAATGAGCAGTTCTTC. Translation gives CASRAGGAYNEQFF.

V gene TRBV14 combines with J gene TRBJ1-2, with D possibly TRBD1 on 5 matching bases. The germline V gene has CDR1 SGHDN and CDR2 FVKESK. The CDR3 length is 14 residues. The germline V and J ends were trimmed by 4 bases and 2 bases, with 11 bases remaining between them. The CDR3, as DNA: TGTGCCAGCAGCCCGGCGGGGGGAAACTATGGCTACACCTTC. It specifies CASSPAGGNYGYTF.

This chain links TRBV7-2 with TRBJ1-2; D is possibly TRBD1 (5 bases). The length of the CDR3 is 16 residues. The V end lost 5 bases, the J end lost 0 bases, and 16 bases lay between the germline ends. Germline V CDR1 and CDR2: SGHTA, FQGNSA. The CDR3 DNA reads as TGTGCCAGCAGCCCAAGGGGTTGGGGTTCTAACTATGGCTACACCTTC. Its translation: CASSPRGWGSNYGYTF.

The chain carries TRBV13 and TRBJ1-1; 8 bases line up with TRBD1. The junction had 5 bases not matched to a gene; V was cut back by 4 bases and J by 4 bases. Germline V gene sequence: CDR1 PRHDT, CDR2 FYEKMQ (reference sequence). The CDR3 spans 14 residues. CDR3 sequence reads: CASSSTGGLTEAFF. CDR3 bases: TGTGCCAGCAGCTCCACAGGGGGGCTCACTGAAGCTTTCTTT.

The V call is TRBV19, the J call TRBJ2-5; 8 bases are shared with TRBD1. Germline loops: CDR1 LNHDA, CDR2 SQIVND (reference sequence). V lost 10 bases and J lost 5; bases outside the gene matches: 15. This CDR3 spans 15 amino acids. As DNA, the CDR3 is TGTGCCACCACACCGGGCTCACAGGGGGGTGAGACCCAGTACTTC. It is translated as CATTPGSQGGETQYF.

This chain links TRBV7-2 with TRBJ2-1; no reliable D call. Between the trimmed V and J ends, which lost 1 base and 2 bases, there was a span of 9 bases. CDR3 length equals 15 residues. The germline V gene encodes CDR1 SGHTA and CDR2 FQGNSA. This CDR3 is CASSLDARPYNEQFF. CDR3 nucleotides: TGTGCCAGCAGCTTAGACGCCAGGCCCTACAATGAGCAGTTCTTC.

CDR3 coding DNA: TGTGCCTGGAGCCCAGGGGTAGCGGGGGTAGGGGAGACCCAGTACTTC. It is translated as CAWSPGVAGVGETQYF. V and J are TRBV30 and TRBJ2-5, with TRBD2 matching over 9 bases. There are 16 residues in the CDR3. The germline CDR1 and CDR2 sequences are GTSNPN and SVGIG (reference sequence). The V and J ends lost 3 bases and 5 bases, in that order; junction bases with no gene match: 13.

The V call is TRBV14, the J call TRBJ1-1; 7 bases are shared with TRBD1. This CDR3 spans 14 amino acids. V was pared by 8 bases and J by 4 bases, with 10 bases of the junction left unmatched. CDR1 is SGHDN, CDR2 FVKESK, per germline. Here the CDR3 DNA reads TGTGCCAGCCGACAGACAGGGTCAACCACTGAAGCTTTCTTT. It codes for CASRQTGSTTEAFF.

The chain has TRBV5-4 and TRBJ2-1, with 13 bases aligning to TRBD2. V shed 1 base, J shed 0 bases, and the junction held 4 bases outside the gene matches. This CDR3 has 18 residues. CDR1 and CDR2 from the germline V gene are SGHNT and YYREEE (reference sequence). The DNA for the CDR3 is TGTGCCAGCAGCTTGCGACTAGCGGGGGGTAGCTCCTACAATGAGCAGTTCTTC. Translated: CASSLRLAGGSSYNEQFF.

This clone was counted once. The rearrangement joins TRBV27 to TRBJ2-2; 7 bases map to TRBD1. V shed 10 bases, J shed 7 bases, and the junction held 15 bases outside the gene matches. The germline CDR1 and CDR2 sequences are MNHEY and SMNVEV (reference sequence). This CDR3 comprises 15 residues. The chain's CDR3 is CATKGGPFRGGELFF. The CDR3 bases are TGTGCCACAAAAGGGGGCCCTTTTAGAGGCGGGGAGCTGTTTTTT.

CDR3 DNA: TGTGCCAGCAGCTTGGAAGGGGTCCAAGAGACCCAGTACTTC. This codes for CASSLEGVQETQYF. J is TRBJ2-5 and V is TRBV5-4, with D possibly being TRBD1 (5 bases). The CDR3 consists of 14 residues. Germline loops: CDR1 SGHNT, CDR2 YYREEE (reference sequence). V lost 0 bases and J 1 base, leaving 7 bases between the germline ends. The entire variable domain, with the rest obtained from reference TRBV5-4 and TRBJ2-5, is as follows: ETGVTQSPTHLIKTRGQQVTLRCSSQSGHNTVSWYQQALGQGPQFIFQYYREEENGRGNFPPRFSGLQFPNYSSELNVNALELDDSALYLCASSLEGVQETQYFGPGTRLLVL.

The V and J genes are TRBV30 and TRBJ2-5; TRBD2 matches 7 bases. This CDR3 has 14 amino acids. With V trimmed by 0 bases and J by 3 bases, 4 bases remained unmatched. Per the germline V gene, CDR1 is GTSNPN and CDR2 is SVGIG (reference sequence). This chain's CDR3 is CAWSVGGLKETQYF. CDR3 nucleotides: TGTGCCTGGAGTGTGGGGGGGTTGAAAGAGACCCAGTACTTC.

This chain connects TRBV5-1 to TRBJ2-1, with D perhaps TRBD1 (5 bases). Germline assignment: CDR1 SGHRS and CDR2 YFSETQ. V gave up 2 bases and J gave up 7 bases, with 7 bases separating them. This CDR3 is 12 amino acids long. CDR3 residues: CASSFQGNEQFF. CDR3 DNA sequence: TGCGCCAGCAGCTTTCAGGGAAATGAGCAGTTCTTC.

A single count supports this clone. The chain links TRBV11-2 to TRBJ1-3, with TRBD1 identical over 9 bases. Germline V gene lookup returns CDR1 SGHAT and CDR2 FQNNGV. The CDR3 runs to 16 residues. V dropped 0 bases and J dropped 0; count of bases not matched to a gene: 0. The CDR3 sequence: CASSLETGGSGNTIYF. The CDR3 DNA reads TGTGCCAGCAGCTTAGAGACAGGGGGCTCTGGAAACACCATATATTTT.

The chain joins TRBV27 to TRBJ1-5; D may be TRBD1 (6 bases). The CDR3 totals 13 residues. Trimming cost V 8 bases and J 3 bases, with 11 bases left between them. Germline CDR1 MNHEY, CDR2 SMNVEV (reference sequence). In DNA, the CDR3 is TGTGCCAGCGGGAGGGACATCAATCAGCCCCAGCATTTT. Amino acids: CASGRDINQPQHF.

This sequence joins TRBV6-5 and TRBJ1-3; 8 bases are shared with TRBD1. Looked up from germline, CDR1 is MNHEY and CDR2 is SVGAGI. The CDR3 contains 14 residues. V was pared by 2 bases and J by 4 bases, with 1 base of the junction left unmatched. CDR3 sequence: CASSYTGGGNTIYF. The CDR3 region has the DNA TGTGCCAGCAGTTACACAGGGGGGGGAAACACCATATATTTT.

V is TRBV4-3 and J is TRBJ2-1; 7 bases align to TRBD1. J gave up 3 bases and V 0 bases, and 2 bases lay outside the gene matches. CDR3 length: 15 residues. Germline V gene data show CDR1 as LGHNA and CDR2 as YSLEER. The DNA for the CDR3 is TGCGCCAGCAGCCAAGATGGGACAGTCTACAATGAGCAGTTCTTC. Residues: CASSQDGTVYNEQFF.